This TCR beta chain was retrieved from a study of blood T cell repertoires in COVID-19. Study background: Both acute and convalescent COVID-19 samples were obtained from the United States, Italy and Spain.

Original methodology: The assay estimated nucleated cells by amplifying reference gene primers. Method: immunoSEQ multiplex PCR; TCRdb's copy keeps in-frame clones and lacks some. That table supplies the V and J calls and clone size; D and trimming were determined from the DNA. The repertoire consists of some 400,000 clones, with more than 75% occurring once and the leading ten covering about 1.2%. The sample comprised peripheral blood. This sequence originates from a human donor with acute or convalescent COVID-19. The donor label of this sample is uncertain.

The CDR3 DNA sequence: TGTGCCAGCACCCTGGGCCTTAACTATGGCTACACCTTC. Translation gives CASTLGLNYGYTF. The V and J genes are TRBV28 and TRBJ1-2, with no clear D. Trimming took 7 bases from V and 1 from J, leaving 10 bases between them. Germline CDR1 is MDHEN and CDR2 is SYDVKM. This CDR3 is 13 amino acids long.